Reported below is one TCR beta chain. Profiled with immunoSEQ multiplex PCR; TCRdb holds only in-frame clones, not every one. The repertoire includes 240,000 or so clones, 86% of them detected once, and 9% to 15% sits in the top ten. This sample is part of a study of blood T cell repertoires in COVID-19. Per germline, CDR1 SGHRS and CDR2 YFSETQ. The CDR3 length is 16 residues. V lost 4 bases and J lost 4; bases outside the gene matches: 11. This rearrangement joins TRBV5-1 to TRBJ2-3; 8 nucleotides line up with TRBD1. The sample was peripheral blood. This receptor was identified in a man aged 80 or over with acute or convalescent COVID-19. The CDR3 sequence: CASSGRTGFGADTQYF. CDR3 sequence (DNA): TGCGCCAGCAGCGGCCGGACAGGGTTCGGTGCAGATACGCAGTATTTT.